The present T cell receptor (beta chain) was sequenced within a study of T cells in Graves' hyperthyroidism and ophthalmopathy. Study-level findings and limits: Separation of ophthalmopathy from stable hyperthyroidism was achieved by a 13 V-J model.

There are a few counts of this clonotype. Its antigen is still unknown. The diagnostic basis comprised clinical symptoms, serum thyroxine and TRAb, thyroid ultrasound and orbital computed tomography. Amplified TCR beta CDR3 regions came from RNA transcripts. A first-round RT-PCR of the TCR CDR3 used the HTBI primer set. TCRdb reanalysed the multiplex PCR reads using MiXCR and keeps one entry per CDR3 protein. The repertoire holds some 700,000 distinct CDR3 sequences, roughly a sixth seen once, with roughly a sixth in the top ten. CDR3 size: 16 residues. Between the trimmed V and J ends, which lost 3 bases and 0 bases, there was a span of 12 bases. Germline values: CDR1 LNHDA, CDR2 SQIVND (reference sequence).

The rearrangement uses TRBV19 and TRBJ1-3; D is uncertain. The sample consisted of blood. This receptor was taken from a man in his forties or fifties with Graves' hyperthyroidism. CDR3 sequence reads: CASSIGRKSSGNTIYF. CDR3 nucleotides: TGTGCCAGTAGTATCGGACGGAAGAGCTCTGGAAACACCATATATTTT.